This T cell receptor (beta chain) was sequenced in a study of blood T cell repertoires in COVID-19. Study-level background: COVID-19 samples from acute and convalescent phases originated in the United States, Italy and Spain.

In the original workflow: Reference gene primer amplification gave estimated nucleated cell counts. Libraries were prepared by immunoSEQ multiplex PCR; TCRdb keeps only in-frame clonotypes and omits some of them. The D gene and trimming were derived from the DNA, and the V and J assignments and clone size from that table. The sample lists around 60,000 clones, about 90% seen once, with 2% to 2.5% in the top ten. There are 17 residues in the CDR3. The receptor was derived from a man aged 60-69 years with acute or convalescent COVID-19. Sample: peripheral blood. The chain recombines TRBV21-1 with TRBJ2-7; no check of the table's D call, TRBD2, against the DNA was made. TRBV21-1 is annotated as a pseudogene. CDR3 in amino acids: CASSKENQREGHYEQYF. The DNA of the CDR3 is TGTGCCAGCAGCAAGGAGAACCAGCGGGAGGGCCACTACGAGCAGTACTTC.